The 15 T cell receptor beta chains below come from one sample, sequenced in a study of control samples from healthy donors and cancer patients. Libraries were prepared by immunoSEQ multiplex PCR; TCRdb keeps only in-frame clonotypes and omits some of them. The repertoire holds 40,000 to 45,000 clones, with just over 70% as singletons. Sequencing was performed on formalin-fixed, paraffin-embedded tissue. The origin of the receptors is a male donor with melanoma.

V usage is TRBV4-1 and J usage is TRBJ2-1, with TRBD2 matching over 7 bases. Trimming at V came to 3 bases and at J to 5 bases, leaving 7 bases not matched to a gene. The CDR3 spans 15 residues. The germline CDR1 and CDR2 sequences are MGHRA and YSYEKL. The CDR3 region has the DNA TGCGCCAGCAGCCAGCTGGGAGGGACCAACAATGAGCAGTTCTTC. Protein product: CASSQLGGTNNEQFF.

This clone is labeled as medium-sized. The rearrangement uses TRBV2 and TRBJ1-1; no reliable D call. This CDR3 region has 14 residues. The V and J ends lost 6 bases and 4 bases respectively, with 15 bases between them. Germline CDR1 reads SNHLY; CDR2 reads FYNNEI. The CDR3 DNA reads as TGTGCCAGCAGGGACTTAGGCGCCCGCACTGAAGCTTTCTTT. This encodes CASRDLGARTEAFF.

The V and J genes are TRBV18 and TRBJ2-3; D remains ambiguous. V shed 2 bases and J shed 1 base, with 10 bases lying between them. This CDR3 spans 15 amino acids. The germline V gene has CDR1 KGHSH and CDR2 LQKENI. The CDR3 DNA reads as TGTGCCAGCTCACCAAGGCGATCCGGCACAGATACGCAGTATTTT. Amino acid sequence: CASSPRRSGTDTQYF.

The chain carries TRBV28 and TRBJ1-1; tentatively, D is TRBD1 (5 bases). This CDR3 is 14 amino acids long. The V end lost 8 bases, the J end lost 0 bases, and 13 bases lay between the germline ends. Germline values: CDR1 MDHEN, CDR2 SYDVKM. The CDR3 region has the DNA TGTGCCAGCGAAAGGCCAGGGATGAACACTGAAGCTTTCTTT. Translating it yields CASERPGMNTEAFF.

Concerning this clone itself: The sample has other DNA sequences that encode this CDR3 too. The genes are TRBV28 and TRBJ2-7; D ambiguous. The germline V and J ends were trimmed by 6 bases and 0 bases, with 6 bases remaining between them. This CDR3 region has 12 residues. Germline V lookup: CDR1 MDHEN, CDR2 SYDVKM. CDR3 coding DNA: TGTGCCAGCAGCCCTAGCTCCTACGAGCAGTACTTC. This encodes CASSPSSYEQYF.

This clone was seen a few times. The chain joins TRBV10-3 to TRBJ1-4; unclear D gene. The CDR3 is 16 residues long. Germline loops: CDR1 ENHRY, CDR2 SYGVKD. The germline V and J ends were trimmed by 3 bases and 0 bases, with 11 bases remaining between them. CDR3 sequence: CAISEGVSATNEKLFF. DNA for the CDR3: TGTGCCATCAGTGAAGGTGTATCTGCAACTAATGAAAAACTGTTTTTT.

The rearrangement links TRBV6-6 to TRBJ2-5; 15 nucleotides match TRBD2. V trimming: 4 bases; J trimming: 4 bases; junction bases outside the gene matches: 4. CDR3 length equals 16 residues. CDR1 is MNHNY and CDR2 is SVGAGI in the germline V gene (reference sequence). The CDR3 region is CASSSPGLAGGETQYF. CDR3 coding DNA: TGTGCCAGCAGTTCACCGGGACTAGCGGGAGGAGAGACCCAGTACTTC.

The gene calls are TRBV3-1 (or the pseudogene TRBV3-2) and TRBJ2-2; 7 nucleotides agree with TRBD1. Trimming cost V 1 base and J 6 bases; bases outside gene matches: 14. Germline values: CDR1 LGHDT, CDR2 YNNKEL (reference sequence). The CDR3 runs 18 residues. CDR3 amino acids: CASSQGNRRGSRAGELFF. The CDR3 DNA is TGTGCCAGCAGCCAAGGGAATCGCAGGGGGTCACGGGCCGGGGAGCTGTTTTTT.

This rearrangement joins TRBV12-3 or TRBV12-4 to TRBJ2-3, with D uncertain. Trimming shortened V by 5 bases and J by 4 bases, and 7 bases separated the two germline ends. The CDR3 extends over 12 amino acids. CDR3: CASSPVADTQYF. The CDR3 DNA reads as TGTGCCAGCAGTCCGGTCGCAGATACGCAGTATTTT.

This clone was seen a few times. The chain carries TRBV29-1 and TRBJ1-4, with D possibly being TRBD1 (6 bases). The CDR3 length is 13 residues. The germline V gene encodes CDR1 SQVTM and CDR2 ANQGSEA. The V end lost 5 bases, the J end lost 8 bases, and 15 bases lay between the germline ends. Here the CDR3 DNA reads TGCAGCGTTATGACAGGCCCCGGGGAAAAACTGTTTTTT. Translation: CSVMTGPGEKLFF.

The J gene is TRBJ2-5, the V gene TRBV5-1; 9 nucleotides match TRBD1. The CDR3 totals 15 residues. Germline CDR1 reads SGHRS; CDR2 reads YFSETQ. Trimming cost V 3 bases and J 1 base; bases outside gene matches: 4. Here the CDR3 DNA reads TGCGCCAGCAGCTATGGACAGGGGCCCCAAGAGACCCAGTACTTC. Its translation: CASSYGQGPQETQYF.

A single count supports this clone. The chain employs TRBV14 and TRBJ2-7; 9 bases match TRBD1. Germline V CDR1 and CDR2: SGHDN, FVKESK. V lost 3 bases, J lost 0 bases, and 21 bases stayed unmatched. This CDR3 contains 21 residues. The CDR3 loop reads CASSHQRRRLGQGRNSYEQYF. For the CDR3, the DNA is TGTGCCAGCAGCCACCAAAGAAGAAGGTTAGGACAGGGGCGAAACTCCTACGAGCAGTACTTC.

The V and J genes are TRBV3-1 (or the pseudogene TRBV3-2) and TRBJ1-1, with TRBD1 matching over 7 bases. V lost 4 bases to trimming and J lost 8 bases; unmatched junction nucleotides: 4. Germline V gene data show CDR1 as LGHDT and CDR2 as YNNKEL (reference sequence). This CDR3 region has 12 residues. The CDR3 nucleotides read TGTGCCAGCAGCCTGCCGACAGGGGAAGCTTTCTTT. Translation: CASSLPTGEAFF.

This chain connects TRBV28 to TRBJ1-5; 7 positions agree with TRBD1. CDR1 and CDR2 from the germline V gene are MDHEN and SYDVKM. The CDR3 sequence is 16 residues long. V was pared by 3 bases and J by 4 bases, with 9 bases of the junction left unmatched. The CDR3 protein is CASSFQGGLENQPQHF. In DNA form, the CDR3 reads TGTGCCAGCAGTTTTCAAGGGGGCCTTGAAAATCAGCCCCAGCATTTT.

The rearrangement joins TRBV25-1 to TRBJ1-1, with 7 positions matching TRBD1. Trimming at V came to 4 bases and at J to 6 bases, leaving 2 bases not matched to a gene. The CDR3 has 12 residues. Germline V CDR1 and CDR2: MGHDK, SYGVNS. The CDR3 is CASSVDRAEAFF. CDR3 DNA sequence: TGTGCCAGCAGTGTAGACAGGGCTGAAGCTTTCTTT.